This is a list of T cell receptor beta chains from one sample in a study of T cell changes during pregnancy in multiple sclerosis. Some clones are missing from TCRdb's copy, which holds only in-frame ones; the method was immunoSEQ multiplex PCR. The sample has tens of thousands of clones, approximately 90% seen once; the top ten hold approximately 2.3%. The source was peripheral blood, collected in the first trimester of pregnancy. These receptors were obtained from a female donor in good health, enrolled as a control in a pregnancy study. The CDR3 runs from the conserved cysteine through the conserved F or W. D genes are given only for firm matches. Clone size is not always given. Where it is, it says once, few, many or a class for expanded clones.

v_gene: TRBV28
j_gene: TRBJ2-1
abundance: few
d_gene: TRBD2
CDR3aa: CASSFPQTLLGTSVHEQFF
CDR3nt: TGTGCCAGCAGTTTCCCCCAGACCTTGTTGGGGACTAGCGTCCATGAGCAGTTCTTC

v_gene: TRBV2
j_gene: TRBJ2-3
abundance: once
d_gene: TRBD2
CDR3aa: CASSETGLADTQYF
CDR3nt: TGTGCCAGCAGTGAAACCGGACTAGCAGATACGCAGTATTTT

v_gene: TRBV5-1
j_gene: TRBJ2-4
abundance: NA
d_gene: NA
CDR3aa: CASSPGLLGNIQYF
CDR3nt: TGCGCCAGCAGCCCGGGACTCCTGGGGAACATTCAGTACTTC

v_gene: TRBV6-5
j_gene: TRBJ1-3
abundance: NA
d_gene: NA
CDR3aa: CASSYQSDSGNTIYF
CDR3nt: TGTGCCAGCAGTTACCAAAGCGACTCTGGAAACACCATATATTTT

v_gene: TRBV7-2
j_gene: TRBJ2-1
abundance: NA
d_gene: TRBD1
CDR3aa: CASSLVQGSFDEQFF
CDR3nt: TGTGCCAGCAGCTTAGTACAGGGGTCTTTCGATGAGCAGTTCTTC

v_gene: TRBV5-6
j_gene: TRBJ2-7
abundance: NA
d_gene: NA
CDR3aa: CASNSGLTYEQYF
CDR3nt: TGTGCCAGCAACTCGGGACTTACCTACGAGCAGTACTTC

v_gene: TRBV10-1
j_gene: TRBJ2-2
abundance: once
d_gene: TRBD2
CDR3aa: CASSEVRGAGELFF
CDR3nt: TGCGCCAGCAGTGAGGTTCGGGGGGCCGGGGAGCTGTTTTTT

v_gene: TRBV7-9
j_gene: TRBJ2-7
abundance: NA
d_gene: NA
CDR3aa: CASSLQGMHEQYF
CDR3nt: TGTGCCAGCAGCTTACAGGGGATGCACGAGCAGTACTTC

v_gene: TRBV7-9
j_gene: TRBJ2-7
abundance: NA
d_gene: NA
CDR3aa: CASSLVGSAYSSYEQYF
CDR3nt: TGTGCCAGCAGCTTAGTGGGTTCTGCGTACAGCTCCTACGAGCAGTACTTC

v_gene: TRBV18
j_gene: TRBJ1-3
abundance: NA
d_gene: NA
CDR3aa: CASSPAGTSFGNTIYF
CDR3nt: TGTGCCAGCTCGCCGGCTGGGACATCCTTTGGAAACACCATATATTTT

v_gene: TRBV11-2
j_gene: TRBJ2-7
abundance: NA
d_gene: TRBD1
CDR3aa: CASSLDGTGYEQYF
CDR3nt: TGTGCCAGCAGCTTAGATGGGACAGGCTACGAGCAGTACTTC

v_gene: TRBV19
j_gene: TRBJ2-2
abundance: NA
d_gene: NA
CDR3aa: CASSIGGVTGELFF
CDR3nt: TGTGCCAGTAGTATAGGGGGGGTTACCGGGGAGCTGTTTTTT

v_gene: TRBV28
j_gene: TRBJ2-3
abundance: NA
d_gene: TRBD2
CDR3aa: CASTPRAHEGGPDTQYF
CDR3nt: TGTGCCAGCACCCCTAGGGCCCATGAGGGAGGGCCAGATACGCAGTATTTT

v_gene: TRBV4-1
j_gene: TRBJ2-7
abundance: NA
d_gene: TRBD2
CDR3aa: CASSRLSPASGRVYEQYF
CDR3nt: TGCGCCAGCAGCCGCCTTAGTCCCGCTAGCGGGAGGGTGTACGAGCAGTACTTC

v_gene: TRBV19
j_gene: TRBJ2-5
abundance: NA
d_gene: TRBD1
CDR3aa: CASSIGTGGIQETQYF
CDR3nt: TGTGCCAGTAGTATCGGGACAGGGGGAATCCAAGAGACCCAGTACTTC

v_gene: TRBV5-1
j_gene: TRBJ2-2
abundance: once
d_gene: NA
CDR3aa: CASSPTGSTGELFF
CDR3nt: TGCGCCAGCAGCCCCACAGGGAGCACCGGGGAGCTGTTTTTT

v_gene: TRBV7-9
j_gene: TRBJ2-1
abundance: NA
d_gene: TRBD2
CDR3aa: CASSFTSGNNEQFF
CDR3nt: TGTGCCAGCAGCTTCACTAGCGGGAACAATGAGCAGTTCTTC

v_gene: TRBV7-6
j_gene: TRBJ2-5
abundance: NA
d_gene: NA
CDR3aa: CASSPTVTVETQYF
CDR3nt: TGTGCCAGCAGCCCTACAGTTACGGTAGAGACCCAGTACTTC

v_gene: TRBV7-9
j_gene: TRBJ2-3
abundance: NA
d_gene: TRBD2
CDR3aa: CASSLSGMTDTQYF
CDR3nt: TGTGCCAGCAGCTTGAGCGGGATGACAGATACGCAGTATTTT

v_gene: TRBV6-6
j_gene: TRBJ1-4
abundance: NA
d_gene: NA
CDR3aa: CASSYDDRFFEKLFF
CDR3nt: TGTGCCAGCAGTTACGATGACAGGTTCTTCGAAAAACTGTTTTTT

v_gene: TRBV2
j_gene: TRBJ2-7
abundance: NA
d_gene: NA
CDR3aa: CASSERAGEQYF
CDR3nt: TGTGCCAGCAGTGAGAGGGCTGGCGAGCAGTACTTC

v_gene: TRBV4-1
j_gene: TRBJ2-5
abundance: NA
d_gene: TRBD1
CDR3aa: CASSHPDRAGETQYF
CDR3nt: TGCGCCAGCAGCCACCCAGACAGGGCGGGAGAGACCCAGTACTTC

v_gene: TRBV6-5
j_gene: TRBJ2-7
abundance: NA
d_gene: NA
CDR3aa: CASSYSRSYEQYF
CDR3nt: TGTGCCAGCAGTTACTCGAGGAGTTACGAGCAGTACTTC

v_gene: TRBV11-2
j_gene: TRBJ2-3
abundance: NA
d_gene: TRBD2
CDR3aa: CASSLIAGGQYTQYF
CDR3nt: TGTGCCAGCAGCTTAATAGCGGGGGGACAGTATACGCAGTATTTT

v_gene: TRBV7-6
j_gene: TRBJ1-1
abundance: NA
d_gene: NA
CDR3aa: CASSTRDGGTEAFF
CDR3nt: TGTGCCAGCAGCACCCGGGACGGGGGCACTGAAGCTTTCTTT

v_gene: TRBV7-8
j_gene: TRBJ2-7
abundance: NA
d_gene: NA
CDR3aa: CASSPRTGSYEQYF
CDR3nt: TGTGCCAGCAGCCCGAGGACTGGCTCCTACGAGCAGTACTTC

v_gene: TRBV28
j_gene: TRBJ2-2
abundance: NA
d_gene: TRBD1
CDR3aa: CASRDDRGERTGELFF
CDR3nt: TGTGCCAGCAGGGATGACAGGGGCGAAAGGACCGGGGAGCTGTTTTTT

v_gene: TRBV11-2
j_gene: TRBJ2-1
abundance: NA
d_gene: NA
CDR3aa: CASSSHGVAGSEQFF
CDR3nt: TGTGCCAGCAGCTCCCATGGTGTAGCCGGAAGTGAGCAGTTCTTC

v_gene: TRBV27
j_gene: TRBJ2-1
abundance: NA
d_gene: NA
CDR3aa: CASSSGQFNEQFF
CDR3nt: TGTGCCAGCAGTTCTGGACAGTTCAATGAGCAGTTCTTC

v_gene: TRBV5-1
j_gene: TRBJ2-2
abundance: NA
d_gene: TRBD2
CDR3aa: CASSLEASGDTGELFF
CDR3nt: TGCGCCAGCAGCTTGGAGGCTAGCGGAGACACCGGGGAGCTGTTTTTT

v_gene: TRBV30
j_gene: TRBJ1-2
abundance: NA
d_gene: NA
CDR3aa: CAWSRWGRDEVNYGYTF
CDR3nt: TGTGCCTGGAGTAGGTGGGGCAGGGATGAGGTTAACTATGGCTACACCTTC

v_gene: TRBV7-6
j_gene: TRBJ2-2
abundance: once
d_gene: NA
CDR3aa: CASSFGGGAYTGELFF
CDR3nt: TGTGCCAGCAGCTTTGGAGGGGGCGCTTACACCGGGGAGCTGTTTTTT

v_gene: TRBV6-1
j_gene: TRBJ2-7
abundance: NA
d_gene: TRBD2
CDR3aa: CASSEARGASTYEQYF
CDR3nt: TGTGCCAGCAGTGAAGCGCGGGGGGCCTCCACGTACGAGCAGTACTTC

v_gene: TRBV27
j_gene: TRBJ1-3
abundance: NA
d_gene: NA
CDR3aa: CASRGGGPGNTIYF
CDR3nt: TGTGCCAGCAGGGGGGGAGGGCCTGGAAACACCATATATTTT

v_gene: TRBV29-1
j_gene: TRBJ2-7
abundance: NA
d_gene: NA
CDR3aa: CSVVEGEGYEQYF
CDR3nt: TGTAGCGTTGTTGAAGGAGAGGGCTACGAGCAGTACTTC

v_gene: TRBV7-9
j_gene: TRBJ2-7
abundance: NA
d_gene: TRBD2
CDR3aa: CASSLSGLAETYEQYF
CDR3nt: TGTGCCAGCAGCTTATCCGGACTAGCGGAGACCTACGAGCAGTACTTC

v_gene: TRBV19
j_gene: TRBJ2-1
abundance: once
d_gene: NA
CDR3aa: CASSVTSWGEQFF
CDR3nt: TGTGCCAGTAGTGTTACTAGCTGGGGCGAGCAGTTCTTC

v_gene: TRBV15
j_gene: TRBJ1-1
abundance: NA
d_gene: TRBD1
CDR3aa: CATSIDRDTEAFF
CDR3nt: TGTGCCACCAGCATCGACAGGGACACTGAAGCTTTCTTT

v_gene: TRBV27
j_gene: TRBJ1-6
abundance: NA
d_gene: TRBD1
CDR3aa: CASSLTGNYSPLHF
CDR3nt: TGTGCCAGCAGTTTGACAGGGAATTATTCACCCCTCCACTTT

v_gene: TRBV29-1
j_gene: TRBJ2-7
abundance: NA
d_gene: TRBD2
CDR3aa: CSVGGVLLSEQYF
CDR3nt: TGCAGCGTGGGGGGGGTTTTATTAAGCGAGCAGTACTTC

v_gene: TRBV6-5
j_gene: TRBJ1-5
abundance: NA
d_gene: TRBD1
CDR3aa: CASSSTGGTGQPQHF
CDR3nt: TGTGCCAGCAGTTCGACAGGGGGCACCGGGCAGCCCCAGCATTTT

v_gene: TRBV6-4
j_gene: TRBJ2-7
abundance: NA
d_gene: TRBD2
CDR3aa: CARGRGREGEQYF
CDR3nt: TGTGCCAGGGGAAGGGGGCGGGAGGGCGAGCAGTACTTC

v_gene: TRBV7-8
j_gene: TRBJ2-5
abundance: NA
d_gene: TRBD2
CDR3aa: CASSSTSGWGETQYF
CDR3nt: TGTGCCAGCAGCTCAACTAGCGGGTGGGGAGAGACCCAGTACTTC

v_gene: TRBV11-2
j_gene: TRBJ2-5
abundance: NA
d_gene: NA
CDR3aa: CASSPRRGTQYF
CDR3nt: TGTGCCAGCAGCCCCCGGCGCGGGACCCAGTACTTC

v_gene: TRBV7-8
j_gene: TRBJ2-7
abundance: NA
d_gene: TRBD2
CDR3aa: CASSPGLAFSYEQYF
CDR3nt: TGTGCCAGCAGCCCCGGACTAGCGTTCTCCTACGAGCAGTACTTC

v_gene: TRBV18
j_gene: TRBJ2-3
abundance: NA
d_gene: TRBD1
CDR3aa: CASSPPAGTGLGDTQYF
CDR3nt: TGTGCCAGCTCACCACCGGCAGGGACAGGCTTAGGAGATACGCAGTATTTT

v_gene: TRBV19
j_gene: TRBJ1-5
abundance: NA
d_gene: NA
CDR3aa: CASSPIGANQPQHF
CDR3nt: TGTGCCAGTAGTCCCATAGGGGCCAATCAGCCCCAGCATTTT

v_gene: TRBV6-6
j_gene: TRBJ2-1
abundance: NA
d_gene: NA
CDR3aa: CASRSGYLKNEQFF
CDR3nt: TGTGCCAGCAGGAGCGGCTATTTGAAAAATGAGCAGTTCTTC

v_gene: TRBV7-2
j_gene: TRBJ2-7
abundance: NA
d_gene: TRBD1
CDR3aa: CASSLALGQGVYEQYF
CDR3nt: TGTGCCAGCAGCTTAGCCCTGGGACAGGGAGTATACGAGCAGTACTTC